One and the same sample provided the 32 T cell receptor beta chains below, sequenced in a study of radiotherapy plus CTLA-4 blockade in lung cancer. Generated by immunoSEQ multiplex PCR, the TCRdb table keeps only in-frame clones and is missing some. The table includes roughly 120,000 clones, 65% to 85% detected once. The source was peripheral blood, collected from a patient treated with radiotherapy plus ipilimumab. The source of these receptors is a human donor with non-small cell lung cancer who had a partial response to radiotherapy plus ipilimumab.

V is TRBV28 and J is TRBJ1-4, with TRBD1 as a possible D gene (6 bases). CDR3 size: 14 residues. V was cut by 7 bases and J by 8 bases, with 17 bases left in between. Germline lookup yields CDR1 MDHEN and CDR2 SYDVKM. CDR3 protein: CASTANREREKLFF. CDR3 nucleotides: TGTGCCAGCACCGCTAACAGGGAACGCGAAAAACTGTTTTTT. Complete variable domain (other parts from reference TRBV28 and TRBJ1-4): DVKVTQSSRYLVKRTGEKVFLECVQDMDHENMFWYRQDPGLGLRLIYFSYDVKMKEKGDIPEGYSVSREKKERFSLILESASTNQTSMYLCASTANREREKLFFGSGTQLSVL.

The V call is TRBV18, the J call TRBJ1-1; 8 bases map to TRBD1. In germline, CDR1 is KGHSH, CDR2 LQKENI. The CDR3 is 18 residues long. V gave up 2 bases and J gave up 0 bases; unmatched junction bases: 11. CDR3 in DNA: TGTGCCAGCTCACCAGACAGGGGCGATTGGGACTTGAACACTGAAGCTTTCTTT. Translation gives CASSPDRGDWDLNTEAFF.

The gene calls are TRBV13 and TRBJ1-2; 9 bases are shared with TRBD1. The germline gives CDR1 PRHDT, CDR2 FYEKMQ (reference sequence). Trimming removed 3 bases from V and 13 bases from J; junction bases left unmatched: 6. The CDR3 length is 12 residues. The CDR3, as DNA: TGTGCCAGCAGCTTCTCCGGGACAGGGCTCACCTTC. This encodes CASSFSGTGLTF.

The V gene is TRBV28, the J gene TRBJ1-2; D may be TRBD1 (6 bases). CDR3 length equals 15 residues. CDR1 and CDR2 (germline): MDHEN, SYDVKM. Trimming took off 5 bases at V and 0 bases at J, with 13 bases between the two ends. The CDR3 loop is CASSTGEGANYGYTF. CDR3 nucleotide sequence: TGTGCCAGCAGTACCGGGGAGGGGGCTAACTATGGCTACACCTTC.

This clone has more than one count but fewer than ten. This chain uses TRBV2 with TRBJ2-5; 8 bases line up with TRBD1. With 6 bases clipped from V and 5 bases from J, the junction kept 11 bases outside the gene matches. Germline CDR1 is SNHLY and CDR2 is FYNNEI. CDR3 length: 15 amino acids. As DNA, the CDR3 is TGTGCCAGCAGACTGCTCCGGACAGGGAAGGAGACCCAGTACTTC. Translated, it gives CASRLLRTGKETQYF.

This clone occurred once. This chain connects TRBV18 to TRBJ2-1, with 7 bases lining up with TRBD2. V lost 3 bases, J lost 6 bases, and 14 bases stayed unmatched. Germline-derived CDR1 and CDR2 are KGHSH and LQKENI. This CDR3 region has 17 residues. The CDR3 DNA is TGTGCCAGCTCACCTACCTTTAGCGGGCATAGGGGCAATGAGCAGTTCTTC. Residues: CASSPTFSGHRGNEQFF.

V gene TRBV7-9 combines with J gene TRBJ2-3; 8 bases are a match to TRBD2. The germline gives CDR1 SEHNR, CDR2 FQNEAQ (reference sequence). This CDR3 is built from 16 residues. V lost 3 bases to trimming and J lost 0 bases; unmatched junction nucleotides: 5. The DNA of the CDR3 is TGTGCCAGCAGCTTTTCGCCTAGCGGGAGCACAGATACGCAGTATTTT. Its protein is CASSFSPSGSTDTQYF.

In this sample, this clone turned up once. The V gene is TRBV4-1, the J gene TRBJ2-7; 8 bases line up with TRBD2. Germline assignment: CDR1 MGHRA and CDR2 YSYEKL. V gave up 3 bases and J gave up 1 base; unmatched junction bases: 5. CDR3 length equals 15 residues. This CDR3 reads CASSQPGLGSYEQYF. Written as DNA, the CDR3 is TGCGCCAGCAGCCAGCCGGGACTAGGATCCTACGAGCAGTACTTC.

CDR3 sequence (DNA): TGTGCCATCAGGTCAGGGTATAGCAATCAGCCCCAGCATTTT. Its translation is CAIRSGYSNQPQHF. The chain uses TRBV10-3 and TRBJ1-5; D might be TRBD1 (5 bases). V was cut by 6 bases and J by 0 bases, with 9 bases left in between. The CDR3 is 14 residues long. Germline CDR1 ENHRY, CDR2 SYGVKD.

This clone appeared a single time. The chain uses TRBV7-9 and TRBJ2-1; D is possibly TRBD1 (6 bases). V was trimmed by 1 base and J by 0 bases, leaving 10 bases between them. Germline CDR1 reads SEHNR; CDR2 reads FQNEAQ (reference sequence). The CDR3 consists of 16 residues. CDR3 amino acids: CASSLDGGPSYNEQFF. The DNA for the CDR3 is TGTGCCAGCAGCTTAGATGGGGGCCCCTCCTACAATGAGCAGTTCTTC.

The rearrangement joins TRBV6-5 to TRBJ2-5; 7 nucleotides line up with TRBD2. Trimming at V came to 6 bases and at J to 1 base, leaving 5 bases not matched to a gene. From germline, CDR1 is MNHEY and CDR2 SVGAGI. The CDR3 is made up of 14 amino acids. The CDR3 DNA reads as TGTGCCAGCAGACTGACTAGCTCCCAAGAGACCCAGTACTTC. Translation gives CASRLTSSQETQYF.

V usage is TRBV28 and J usage is TRBJ1-5, with 8 bases aligning to TRBD1. Germline CDR1 reads MDHEN; CDR2 reads SYDVKM. V shed 6 bases, J shed 4 bases, and the junction held 14 bases outside the gene matches. The CDR3 is 17 residues long. The CDR3 sequence: CASSPPQGAGKNQPQHF. CDR3 sequence (DNA): TGTGCCAGCAGCCCCCCCCAGGGGGCGGGAAAGAATCAGCCCCAGCATTTT.

The chain recombines TRBV29-1 with TRBJ2-1; 10 bases map to TRBD1. With V trimmed by 7 bases and J by 7 bases, 7 bases remained unmatched. Germline CDR1 is SQVTM and CDR2 is ANQGSEA. The CDR3 extends over 13 amino acids. The CDR3 protein is CSGGGTGVNEQFF. The DNA of the CDR3 is TGCAGCGGAGGGGGGACAGGGGTTAATGAGCAGTTCTTC.

This sequence joins TRBV7-2 and TRBJ1-5, with a possible D match to TRBD1 (5 bases). The germline CDR1 and CDR2 sequences are SGHTA and FQGNSA. The length of the CDR3 is 15 residues. Trimming shortened V by 5 bases and J by 4 bases, and 15 bases separated the two germline ends. CDR3 loop: CASSPPGMGNQPQHF. CDR3 bases: TGTGCCAGCAGCCCTCCAGGGATGGGGAATCAGCCCCAGCATTTT. The full variable domain, completed using reference TRBV7-2 and TRBJ1-5, is GAGVSQSPSNKVTEKGKDVELRCDPISGHTALYWYRQSLGQGLEFLIYFQGNSAPDKSGLPSDRFSAERTGGSVSTLTIQRTQQEDSAVYLCASSPPGMGNQPQHFGDGTRLSIL.

A single count supports this clone. The V and J genes are TRBV7-9 and TRBJ2-7; 9 bases line up with TRBD1. Germline V gene data show CDR1 as SEHNR and CDR2 as FQNEAQ (reference sequence). The CDR3 is made up of 15 amino acids. V was clipped by 5 bases and J by 7 bases; unmatched bases: 12. Here the CDR3 DNA reads TGTGCCAGCAGCCACCGGGACAGGGCTTCTGGGGAGCAGTACTTC. This translates into CASSHRDRASGEQYF.

The chain employs TRBV7-2 and TRBJ2-2, with unresolved D. The V and J ends lost 3 bases and 6 bases respectively, with 11 bases between them. Germline loops: CDR1 SGHTA, CDR2 FQGNSA. The CDR3 consists of 14 residues. CDR3 coding DNA: TGTGCCAGCAGCTTGAGGCCTTTAGCCGGGGAGCTGTTTTTT. Its protein product is CASSLRPLAGELFF.

The chain couples TRBV6-6 to TRBJ2-2; D is perhaps TRBD2 (6 bases). There are 16 residues in the CDR3. From germline, CDR1 is MNHNY and CDR2 SVGAGI (reference sequence). V lost 6 bases and J 1 base, leaving 15 bases between the germline ends. The CDR3 loop reads CASSINSGRNTGELFF. In DNA form, the CDR3 reads TGTGCCAGCAGCATCAATAGCGGTAGGAACACCGGGGAGCTGTTTTTT.

V gene TRBV5-1 combines with J gene TRBJ2-3; tentatively, D is TRBD2 (5 bases). Trimming removed 0 bases from V and 2 bases from J, with 7 bases in between. The CDR3 is 14 amino acids. The V gene's germline CDR1 is SGHRS and CDR2 YFSETQ. CDR3 loop: CASSLERHTDTQYF. Written as DNA, the CDR3 is TGCGCCAGCAGCTTGGAGCGGCACACAGATACGCAGTATTTT. The full variable domain, rest sourced from reference TRBV5-1 and TRBJ2-3, is KAGVTQTPRYLIKTRGQQVTLSCSPISGHRSVSWYQQTPGQGLQFLFEYFSETQRNKGNFPGRFSGRQFSNSRSEMNVSTLELGDSALYLCASSLERHTDTQYFGPGTRLTVL.

The chain carries TRBV28 and TRBJ2-5, with D perhaps matching TRBD1 (6 bases). The CDR3 is 14 residues long. Germline CDR1 reads MDHEN; CDR2 reads SYDVKM. V lost 5 bases and J 5 bases, leaving 15 bases between the germline ends. The CDR3 protein is CASSPLEGHETQYF. The CDR3, as DNA: TGTGCCAGCAGTCCCTTAGAGGGACACGAGACCCAGTACTTC.

The chain employs TRBV7-9 and TRBJ1-5; 8 bases line up with TRBD1. The CDR3 runs 15 residues. Germline V gene data show CDR1 as SEHNR and CDR2 as FQNEAQ (reference sequence). Trimming removed 5 bases from V and 1 base from J; junction bases left unmatched: 4. CDR3 protein: CASSPGQGSNQPQHF. The CDR3 coding sequence is TGTGCCAGCAGCCCCGGACAGGGCAGCAATCAGCCCCAGCATTTT.

This clone was found a few times. This rearrangement joins TRBV6-6 to TRBJ1-2; maybe TRBD1 (6 bases). This CDR3 contains 11 residues. The germline gives CDR1 MNHNY, CDR2 SVGAGI (reference sequence). The germline V and J ends were trimmed by 6 bases and 8 bases, with 10 bases remaining between them. In nucleotides, the CDR3 is TGTGCCAGCAGCCCCAGGGGAGGCTACACCTTC. Amino acids: CASSPRGGYTF.

The chain has TRBV6-1 and TRBJ2-2, with D possibly being TRBD1 (5 bases). The CDR3 is 14 residues long. Trimming stripped 0 bases from V and 11 bases from J, with 13 bases between. In germline, CDR1 is MNHNS, CDR2 SASEGT. DNA of the CDR3: TGTGCCAGCAGTGAAGCTCCAGGGATGAATGAGCTGTTTTTT. Protein: CASSEAPGMNELFF.

The chain has TRBV9 and TRBJ2-5; 8 positions match TRBD1. With 1 base clipped from V and 5 bases from J, the junction kept 7 bases outside the gene matches. CDR1 and CDR2 from the germline V gene are SGDLS and YYNGEE. The CDR3 runs 15 residues. The chain's CDR3 is CASSVWTGSGETQYF. Here the CDR3 DNA reads TGTGCCAGCAGCGTATGGACAGGGAGTGGGGAGACCCAGTACTTC.

The sample holds many counts of this clone. This sequence joins TRBV30 and TRBJ2-7; 7 positions match TRBD1. The CDR3 is 13 amino acids. Germline CDR1 and CDR2: GTSNPN and SVGIG (reference sequence). V dropped 1 base and J dropped 3; count of bases not matched to a gene: 3. The chain's CDR3 is CAWSEGQLYEQYV. DNA of the CDR3: TGTGCCTGGAGTGAGGGACAGCTCTACGAGCAGTACGTC.

V and J are TRBV25-1 and TRBJ1-2; 11 bases are a match to TRBD1. With 2 bases clipped from V and 4 bases from J, the junction kept 3 bases outside the gene matches. Germline CDR1 reads MGHDK; CDR2 reads SYGVNS. This CDR3 spans 15 amino acids. CDR3 sequence (DNA): TGTGCCAGCAGTGAAGGACAGGGGGCGACCTATGGCTACACCTTC. As protein: CASSEGQGATYGYTF.

The rearrangement joins TRBV11-2 to TRBJ2-7; TRBD2 agrees at 12 bases. The CDR3 length is 17 residues. V was clipped by 2 bases and J by 4 bases; unmatched bases: 9. The V gene's germline CDR1 is SGHAT and CDR2 FQNNGV. The CDR3 region has the DNA TGTGCCAGCAGCTTACTGACTAGCGGGAGTTACGGTTACGAGCAGTACTTC. This codes for CASSLLTSGSYGYEQYF. The entire variable domain, with the rest obtained from reference TRBV11-2 and TRBJ2-7, is as follows: EAGVAQSPRYKIIEKRQSVAFWCNPISGHATLYWYQQILGQGPKLLIQFQNNGVVDDSQLPKDRFSAERLKGVDSTLKIQPAKLEDSAVYLCASSLLTSGSYGYEQYFGPGTRLTVT.

This clone was seen at least ten times. The V call is TRBV28, the J call TRBJ2-7, with TRBD2 identical over 8 bases. The germline gives CDR1 MDHEN, CDR2 SYDVKM. V trimming: 1 base; J trimming: 1 base; junction bases outside the gene matches: 9. This CDR3 is built from 17 residues. The CDR3 region is CASSLSAGRAASYEQYF. In DNA, the CDR3 is TGTGCCAGCAGTTTATCGGCCGGGAGGGCCGCGTCCTACGAGCAGTACTTC.

The chain is built from TRBV5-1 and TRBJ2-1; 12 nucleotides agree with TRBD2. V was pared by 8 bases and J by 7 bases, with 7 bases of the junction left unmatched. CDR3 length: 14 amino acids. Germline CDR1 and CDR2: SGHRS and YFSETQ. CDR3 in amino acids: CARERLAGVNEQFF. The CDR3 nucleotides read TGCGCCAGGGAGAGACTAGCGGGAGTTAATGAGCAGTTCTTC.

The chain recombines TRBV19 with TRBJ1-2, with a possible D match to TRBD1 (6 bases). This CDR3 region has 15 residues. The V end lost 3 bases, the J end lost 4 bases, and 15 bases lay between the germline ends. The V gene's germline CDR1 is LNHDA and CDR2 SQIVND (reference sequence). The CDR3 DNA reads as TGTGCCAGTAGTATTCCCGGGACATCCTTCTATGGCTACACCTTC. Its translation is CASSIPGTSFYGYTF. The entire variable domain, with the rest obtained from reference TRBV19 and TRBJ1-2, is as follows: DGGITQSPKYLFRKEGQNVTLSCEQNLNHDAMYWYRQDPGQGLRLIYYSQIVNDFQKGDIAEGYSVSREKKESFPLTVTSAQKNPTAFYLCASSIPGTSFYGYTFGSGTRLTVV.

The chain uses TRBV9 and TRBJ2-1; TRBD2 agrees at 9 bases. This CDR3 comprises 15 residues. The ends lost 5 bases at V and 3 bases at J; junction bases unmatched: 6. Germline CDR1 reads SGDLS; CDR2 reads YYNGEE. The CDR3 loop is CASRSGLAFYNEQFF. The CDR3 DNA sequence: TGTGCCAGCAGGTCAGGACTAGCGTTCTACAATGAGCAGTTCTTC.

The gene calls are TRBV18 and TRBJ1-5; 7 nucleotides agree with TRBD1. The J segment lost 4 bases and the V segment lost 2 bases, leaving 5 bases of the junction unmatched. CDR1 and CDR2 (germline): KGHSH, LQKENI. This CDR3 region has 15 residues. This CDR3 is CASSPEGQFNQPQHF. The DNA for the CDR3 is TGTGCCAGCTCACCAGAGGGACAGTTTAATCAGCCCCAGCATTTT.

V and J are TRBV7-9 and TRBJ2-5; 11 bases map to TRBD2. The CDR3 is 15 amino acids. V dropped 5 bases and J dropped 1; count of bases not matched to a gene: 3. Germline V lookup: CDR1 SEHNR, CDR2 FQNEAQ (reference sequence). The CDR3 bases are TGTGCCAGCAGCCAGACTAGCGGGACCCAAGAGACCCAGTACTTC. Encoded protein: CASSQTSGTQETQYF.